The present entry profiles one T cell receptor beta chain with its context. This CDR3 spans 14 amino acids. From germline, CDR1 is DFQATT and CDR2 SNEGSKA (reference sequence). V lost 0 bases and J 4 bases, leaving 12 bases between the germline ends. These data originate in a study of spatial heterogeneity in lung cancer. Overall study context: Consistently, beta-chain sequences turned up in larger numbers than alpha-chain sequences did. The study observed each unique TCR and UMI combination more than ten times on average in raw reads.

Carried by each TCR cDNA molecule was a unique molecular identifier. TCRdb reprocessed the 5' RACE reads with MiXCR, giving one entry per CDR3 protein. The sample has 55,000 to 75,000 distinct CDR3 sequences, 8.4% seen once. Documented time point: sample taken at primary tumor resection. Sequencing was performed on whole RNA extracted from tumor and nontumor lung tissue, or from frozen PBMC, and the material was left unsorted. A total of approximately 77 untreated early-stage non-small cell lung cancer patients served as donors. Sequencing used PBMCs, obtained at surgery. The V call is TRBV20-1, the J call TRBJ1-2; D possibly corresponds to TRBD1 (6 bases). The receptor comes from a female donor with early-stage non-small cell lung cancer. The CDR3: CSARDLGHPYGYTF. CDR3 coding DNA: TGCAGTGCTAGAGATCTGGGACATCCCTATGGCTACACCTTC.